One and the same sample provided the 17 T cell receptor beta chains below, sequenced in a study of vaccination and CD4 T cells after COVID-19. Regarding treatment: approximately 9-day PBMC culture with coronavirus spike peptide pools or control peptides (ViraFEST assay). Sequenced with the Oncomine TCR Beta short-read assay was DNA taken from cultured CD4+ T cells. MiXCR, run by TCRdb on the PCR reads, gives a single entry per CDR3 protein. The table records about 3,100 distinct CDR3 sequences, about 20% of them present only once. Their recognized antigens are unknown. The sample taken for sequencing was CD4+ T cells from blood, cultured in vitro. These receptors came from a human donor who had recovered from COVID-19.

This clonotype was counted a few times. J is TRBJ2-3 and V is TRBV4-2; 16 bases map to TRBD2. The CDR3 runs to 17 residues. V lost 4 bases, J lost 7 bases, and 8 bases stayed unmatched. The V gene's germline CDR1 is LGHNA and CDR2 YNFKEQ. As DNA, the CDR3 is TGTGCCAGCAGCCCCGGGACTAGCGGGGGGGCCGCGAATACGCAGTATTTT. Translated, it gives CASSPGTSGGAANTQYF.

This clonotype is medium-sized in the sample. The chain uses TRBV30 and TRBJ1-2, with D maybe TRBD1 (5 bases). V was shortened by 1 base and J by 6 bases, with 15 bases between the two germline ends. CDR3 length: 14 residues. Germline V gives CDR1 GTSNPN, CDR2 SVGIG (reference sequence). CDR3: CAWSGGTNRDGYTF. In nucleotides, the CDR3 is TGTGCCTGGAGTGGAGGGACTAATCGGGATGGCTACACCTTC.

The DNA of the CDR3 is TGTGCCAGCAGCCCCCCCGGTGCGGGGGGCGGTGGGAACATTCAGTACTTC. Protein sequence: CASSPPGAGGGGNIQYF. This chain uses TRBV5-5 with TRBJ2-4; TRBD2 aligns across 8 bases. The J segment lost 7 bases and the V segment lost 4 bases, leaving 16 bases of the junction unmatched. CDR3 length: 17 amino acids. CDR1 is SGHKS, CDR2 YYEKEE, per germline (reference sequence).

This clonotype has just a few counts. The gene calls are TRBV6-1 and TRBJ1-1; TRBD1 aligns across 8 bases. This CDR3 has 15 amino acids. CDR1 and CDR2 from the germline V gene are MNHNS and SASEGT. V was clipped by 2 bases and J by 1 base; unmatched bases: 3. Here the CDR3 reads CASSEPQGANTEAFF. Here the CDR3 DNA reads TGTGCCAGCAGTGAACCTCAGGGGGCGAACACTGAAGCTTTCTTT.

This clonotype appeared a few times. The J gene is TRBJ1-5, the V gene TRBV10-2; no reliable D call. CDR1 is WSHSY, CDR2 SAAADI, per germline. Trimming cost V 6 bases and J 4 bases, with 13 bases left between them. This CDR3 is 14 amino acids long. The chain's CDR3 is CASRAAGGNQPQHF. The CDR3 DNA reads TGCGCCAGCAGGGCAGCGGGAGGGAATCAGCCCCAGCATTTT.

This clonotype was counted between two and nine times. J is TRBJ1-2 and V is TRBV5-1, with TRBD1 identical over 11 bases. V lost 4 bases and J lost 4; bases outside the gene matches: 6. This CDR3 is built from 15 residues. Germline CDR1 reads SGHRS; CDR2 reads YFSETQ. CDR3 region: CASSAGTGGAYGYTF. CDR3 bases: TGCGCCAGCAGCGCAGGGACAGGGGGTGCCTATGGCTACACCTTC.

The V and J genes are TRBV6-4 and TRBJ2-7; 11 bases are a match to TRBD1. Germline V gene data show CDR1 as MRHNA and CDR2 as SNTAGT. The CDR3 runs 15 residues. Trimming removed 2 bases from V and 4 bases from J; junction bases left unmatched: 4. CDR3 nucleotides: TGTGCCAGCAGTGACAGGGGGGACAGGGGGTACGAGCAGTACTTC. This codes for CASSDRGDRGYEQYF.

The rearrangement links TRBV27 to TRBJ1-4; D is unclear. Trimming stripped 0 bases from V and 8 bases from J, with 10 bases between. This CDR3 region has 14 residues. CDR1 is MNHEY, CDR2 SMNVEV, per germline (reference sequence). The CDR3 DNA reads as TGTGCCAGCAGTTTATCGTTCGGGCTGGAAAAACTGTTTTTT. This translates into CASSLSFGLEKLFF.

By share, this clonotype counts as medium-sized. This rearrangement joins TRBV12-3 or TRBV12-4 to TRBJ1-5; D remains unclear. Trimming left V 6 bases short and J 4 bases short, with 10 bases between. This CDR3 is built from 13 residues. CDR3 sequence (DNA): TGTGCCAGCAGCCGACTGATGAATCAGCCCCAGCATTTT. Protein product: CASSRLMNQPQHF.

This clonotype is termed medium-sized. The chain links TRBV15 to TRBJ1-2; D is unresolved. The CDR3 sequence is 14 residues long. V lost 3 bases and J 8 bases, leaving 16 bases between the germline ends. In germline, CDR1 is LNHNV, CDR2 YYDKDF (reference sequence). DNA of the CDR3: TGTGCCACCAGCAGGGGAGAGGGAATAATGGGCTACACCTTC. Translating it yields CATSRGEGIMGYTF.

This clonotype was counted only a few times. This chain joins TRBV7-8 and TRBJ1-2, with unresolved D. V was shortened by 5 bases and J by 0 bases, with 13 bases between the two germline ends. The germline V gene has CDR1 SGHVS and CDR2 FQNEAQ. The CDR3 length is 15 residues. CDR3 protein: CASSGRTGSNYGYTF. CDR3 nucleotide sequence: TGTGCCAGCAGCGGTAGGACCGGGTCTAACTATGGCTACACCTTC. Variable domain in full (rest from reference TRBV7-8 and TRBJ1-2): GAGVSQSPRYKVAKRGQDVALRCDPISGHVSLFWYQQALGQGPEFLTYFQNEAQLDKSGLPSDRFFAERPEGSVSTLKIQRTQQEDSAVYLCASSGRTGSNYGYTFGSGTRLTVV.

The chain employs TRBV2 and TRBJ2-5; D uncertain. CDR1 SNHLY and CDR2 FYNNEI come from the germline V gene. This CDR3 comprises 11 residues. Trimming pared 7 bases from V and 7 bases from J, leaving 10 bases between. CDR3 region: CASNGFGTQYF. The CDR3 bases are TGTGCCAGCAACGGCTTTGGGACCCAGTACTTC. The variable domain in full, with the rest retrieved from reference TRBV2 and TRBJ2-5, is EPEVTQTPSHQVTQMGQEVILRCVPISNHLYFYWYRQILGQKVEFLVSFYNNEISEKSEIFDDQFSVERPDGSNFTLKIRSTKLEDSAMYFCASNGFGTQYFGPGTRLLVL.

The genes are TRBV12-5 and TRBJ2-7; TRBD1 agrees at 7 bases. The CDR3 is 13 amino acids. Germline lookup yields CDR1 LGHNT and CDR2 FRNRAP. V lost 6 bases, J lost 0 bases, and 2 bases stayed unmatched. The CDR3 sequence is CASGRDSSYEQYF. The DNA of the CDR3 is TGTGCTAGTGGACGGGACAGCTCCTACGAGCAGTACTTC.

In its sample, this clonotype was seen a few times. This rearrangement joins TRBV20-1 to TRBJ1-5, with 8 positions matching TRBD1. The CDR3 runs 16 residues. Per germline, CDR1 DFQATT and CDR2 SNEGSKA (reference sequence). Trimming removed 3 bases from V and 0 bases from J; junction bases left unmatched: 7. CDR3 nucleotide sequence: TGCAGTGCTAGTCATTCTACAGGGGGTAGCAATCAGCCCCAGCATTTT. Its translation is CSASHSTGGSNQPQHF.

This rearrangement joins TRBV4-1 to TRBJ1-1; tentatively, D is TRBD1 (5 bases). Germline V gives CDR1 MGHRA, CDR2 YSYEKL. This CDR3 is 15 amino acids long. Trimming removed 2 bases at V and 6 bases at J, with 16 bases between. CDR3 sequence reads: CASSQSQYLGAEAFF. CDR3 DNA: TGCGCCAGCAGCCAATCCCAGTACTTGGGGGCTGAAGCTTTCTTT.

This clonotype was detected only a few times. The gene calls are TRBV7-2 and TRBJ1-2; D gene ambiguous. Per the germline V gene, CDR1 is SGHTA and CDR2 is FQGNSA. Trimming left V 2 bases short and J 5 bases short, with 6 bases between. The CDR3 extends over 12 amino acids. The CDR3, as DNA: TGTGCCAGCAGCTTAAATCCTTATGGCTACACCTTC. It translates to CASSLNPYGYTF. Full variable domain (rest looked up from reference TRBV7-2 and TRBJ1-2): GAGVSQSPSNKVTEKGKDVELRCDPISGHTALYWYRQSLGQGLEFLIYFQGNSAPDKSGLPSDRFSAERTGGSVSTLTIQRTQQEDSAVYLCASSLNPYGYTFGSGTRLTVV.

This clonotype was observed a few times. V gene TRBV20-1 combines with J gene TRBJ1-4; D might be TRBD1 (5 bases). Trimming cost V 3 bases and J 5 bases, with 10 bases left between them. The germline CDR1 and CDR2 sequences are DFQATT and SNEGSKA (reference sequence). The CDR3 covers 13 residues. In nucleotides, the CDR3 is TGCAGTGCTAGCGCCGGGGCGAATGAAAAACTGTTTTTT. It is translated as CSASAGANEKLFF.